The T cell receptor beta chain under discussion was sequenced for a study of shared clonotypes between healthy human individuals. The wider study: Serving as donors were two women and three men, whose ages spanned 18 to 49.

Study-wide results and limits: Larger richness was generally estimated for naive than memory subsets.

The germline V and J ends were trimmed by 1 base and 4 bases, with 7 bases remaining between them. Germline CDR1 MGHRA, CDR2 YSYEKL. This CDR3 comprises 13 residues. Execution of the assay was at deep level. Per the authors' pipeline: Junction-only sequences produced by ImmunoSEQ had no quality scores, so filtering differed. Method: immunoSEQ multiplex PCR; TCRdb's copy keeps in-frame clones and lacks some. Clone size and V and J calls were adopted from that table, with D and trimming inferred from the DNA. Of 2 million to 2.5 million clones listed, 92% are singletons. Concerning this clone: The antigen is undetermined.

The clonotype comes from a man aged 18 to 30 in good health. Some clones in this sample may be carry-over from other donors' samples. The sample was naive CD4+ T cells from PBMCs. Subset of the sample: CD45RA+ positively selected. J is TRBJ1-1 and V is TRBV4-1; D remains unclear. As DNA, the CDR3 is TGCGCCAGCAGCCAAGTCTACGCCACTGAAGCTTTCTTT. Amino acid sequence: CASSQVYATEAFF.